The T cell receptor beta chain described here comes from a study of Graves' ophthalmopathy and Graves' hyperthyroidism. Whole-study context: Peripheral blood was obtained at first diagnosis, ahead of any treatment. Findings and limits, study-wide: Blood repertoires reportedly contained most expanded thyroid clonotypes above 0.001 frequency.

CDR3 regions of TCR beta were amplified from RNA transcripts. The library came from an HTBI-primed first-round RT-PCR and a second-round multiplex PCR. TCRdb reprocessed the multiplex PCR reads with MiXCR, giving one entry per CDR3 protein. In the table there are about 660,000 distinct CDR3 sequences, roughly 41% of which are singletons. Concerning this clonotype itself: Its antigen remains unknown.

Other autoimmune diseases, uncontrolled infections, pregnancy or lactation excluded patients from enrollment. The diagnosis was founded upon clinical symptoms, serum thyroxine, TRAb, thyroid ultrasound and orbital computed tomography. The sample consisted of peripheral blood. This TCR was recovered from an adult man with Graves' ophthalmopathy.

CDR3 protein: CSAYDRGMVNEQFF. The CDR3 nucleotides are TGCAGTGCCTACGACAGGGGAATGGTCAATGAGCAGTTCTTC. V usage is TRBV20-1 and J usage is TRBJ2-1; 8 nucleotides agree with TRBD1. CDR3 length: 14 residues. V was clipped by 6 bases and J by 6 bases; unmatched bases: 10. Per germline, CDR1 DFQATT and CDR2 SNEGSKA (reference sequence).